A single T cell receptor (beta chain) is shown here with its context. The sample comes from a study of T cell changes during pregnancy in multiple sclerosis. Measured with immunoSEQ multiplex PCR; TCRdb has only the in-frame clones, and not every one. The sample has about 55,000 clones; 93% are singletons. The sequence came from a female donor with multiple sclerosis, enrolled in a pregnancy study. The sample was CD8+ T cells from peripheral blood mononuclear cells, taken in the second trimester of pregnancy.

The CDR3 DNA follows: TGTGCCAGCAGGGGCGGGAGGGCTTTCGGGGAGCAGTTCTTC. The encoded protein is CASRGGRAFGEQFF. The rearrangement joins TRBV28 to TRBJ2-1; 9 bases agree with TRBD2. After removal of 6 bases from V and 10 bases from J, the junction contained 10 bases not matched to a gene. This CDR3 spans 14 amino acids. Germline CDR1 and CDR2: MDHEN and SYDVKM.